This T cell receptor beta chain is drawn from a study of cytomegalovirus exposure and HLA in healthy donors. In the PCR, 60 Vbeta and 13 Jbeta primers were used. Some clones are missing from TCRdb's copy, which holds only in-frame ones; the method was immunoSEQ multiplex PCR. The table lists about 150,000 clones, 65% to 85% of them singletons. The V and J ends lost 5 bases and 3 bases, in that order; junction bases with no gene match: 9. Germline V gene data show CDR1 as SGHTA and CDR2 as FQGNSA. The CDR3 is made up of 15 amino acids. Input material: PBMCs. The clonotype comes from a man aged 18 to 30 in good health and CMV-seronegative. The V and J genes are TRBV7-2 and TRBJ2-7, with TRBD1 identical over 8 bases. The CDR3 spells CASSTGRGRFYEQYV. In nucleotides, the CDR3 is TGTGCCAGCAGCACCGGCAGGGGGCGATTCTACGAGCAGTACGTC.